The clone carrying this T cell receptor (beta chain) was observed a handful of times. Its specificity is not known. The data were taken from a study of T-cell memory formation after mild COVID-19. Study information: Clusters of TCRs were largely donor specific. Study-wide findings and caveats: The study found balanced CD4/CD8 in clones contracting day 15 to 85 and a CD4+ lean in later expanders. Memory sampled before infection contained some responding clones, suggesting cross-reactive memory joined.

Germline V gene sequence: CDR1 SGHVS, CDR2 FQNEAQ. The V end lost 1 base, the J end lost 8 bases, and 11 bases lay between the germline ends. This CDR3 comprises 14 residues. 5'RACE with constant-segment primers built TCRalpha and TCRbeta cDNA libraries with UMIs. One entry per CDR3 protein, called by TCRdb with MiXCR from the 5' RACE reads. The sample gives roughly 150,000 distinct CDR3 sequences, roughly 15% of which show up once; 12% to 15% is in the top ten. Sequencing input: PBMCs or a T cell subset sorted from them (not recorded which). This sequence originates from an adult woman who had mild COVID-19 (a few samples of this study predate the infection). Cell type and time point are not known. The chain has TRBV7-8 and TRBJ1-4; D not resolved. The CDR3 reads CASSLGFRGEKLFF. CDR3 bases: TGTGCCAGCAGCTTAGGTTTCCGGGGAGAAAAACTGTTTTTT.